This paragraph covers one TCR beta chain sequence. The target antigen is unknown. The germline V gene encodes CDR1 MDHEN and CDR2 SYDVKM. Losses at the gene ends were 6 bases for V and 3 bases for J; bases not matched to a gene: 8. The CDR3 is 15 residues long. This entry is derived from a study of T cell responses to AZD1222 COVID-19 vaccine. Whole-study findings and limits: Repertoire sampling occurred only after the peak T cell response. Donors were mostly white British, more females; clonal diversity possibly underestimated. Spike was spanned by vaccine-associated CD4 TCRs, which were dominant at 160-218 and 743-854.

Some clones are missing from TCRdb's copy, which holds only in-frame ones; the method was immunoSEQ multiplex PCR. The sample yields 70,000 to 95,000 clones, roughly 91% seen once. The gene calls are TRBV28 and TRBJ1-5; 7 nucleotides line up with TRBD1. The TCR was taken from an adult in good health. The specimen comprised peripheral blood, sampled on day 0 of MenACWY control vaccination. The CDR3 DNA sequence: TGTGCCAGCAGCCGTCCGGGACAGATCAATCAGCCCCAGCATTTT. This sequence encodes CASSRPGQINQPQHF.